This T cell receptor beta chain was recorded in a study of T cell changes during pregnancy in multiple sclerosis (dated by TCRdb to between 2017 and 2020). Broadly, across the study: The study looked at changes in the T cell repertoire across pregnancy in women with multiple sclerosis.

A remark on this clone: Its antigen is still unknown. Per-base quality was not reported, and no clone a single base away is much larger than it.

The library relied on the immunoSEQ multiplex PCR assay. The source is immuneACCESS, and TCRdb retained only in-frame sequences with V and J called. Part of the clones is not carried over; for the studies checked, unresolved V genes explain less than half of this, and the remainder is unexplained. The table for this sample lists approximately 40,000 clones; around 96% of them were counted only once. The top ten clonotypes cover 0.89% of the sample. The clonotype comes from a female donor with multiple sclerosis, enrolled in a pregnancy study. The specimen was peripheral blood, collected in the second trimester of pregnancy.

This receptor carries the CDR3 CASSGQRTDTQYF. At the DNA level, the sequence is TGCGCCAGCTCCGGACAGCGCACAGATACGCAGTATTTT. This sequence uses TRBV10-1 and TRBJ2-3, with a tentative D gene TRBD1 over 6 matching bases. From the germline V gene (reference sequence), CDR1 is WNHNN and CDR2 is SYGVQD. A distance of 10 bases separates the germline ends of V and J, which lose 8 bases and 1 base respectively. The CDR3, cysteine through phenylalanine, is 13 amino acids long. Of the read, only the CDR3 DNA is kept; its 39 bases are in frame from base 1.